The rows below give T cell receptor beta chains drawn from one sample of a study of regulatory T cells in long-lasting Graves disease. TCRdb redid the calling of the multiplex PCR reads with MiXCR, one entry per CDR3 protein. The table shows 350,000 to 500,000 distinct CDR3 sequences, with 14% occurring only once. The sample also formed part of further work on T cells in Graves' hyperthyroidism and ophthalmopathy.

The sequencing here drew on peripheral blood mononuclear cells (PBMCs), taken at new diagnosis, from a patient treated with antithyroid drugs. Source of these receptors: a woman aged 45 to 65 with Graves disease. CDR3s include the opening cysteine and the closing phenylalanine or tryptophan. D genes are given only for firm matches. Expanded clones get a size class; other rows say once, few or many, or leave the size out.

cdr3_nt	cdr3_aa	j_call	v_call	d_call	clone_size
TGCAGCGTTGAAGAAAGTCTGTTGGGCGAGCAGTACTTC	CSVEESLLGEQYF	TRBJ2-7	TRBV29-1	NA	NA
TGTGCCAGCAGCTTATTGCTCAATTCACCCCTCCACTTT	CASSLLLNSPLHF	TRBJ1-6	TRBV7-9	NA	many
TGTGCCAGCAGTGTCGGACAGGGGGTCACTGAAGCTTTCTTT	CASSVGQGVTEAFF	TRBJ1-1	TRBV25-1	TRBD1	few
TGTGCCAGCAGCGTAGTTGATTCCAGGATGACAGATACGCAGTATTTT	CASSVVDSRMTDTQYF	TRBJ2-3	TRBV9	NA	NA
TGTGCCAGCAGCTTGGGGGGACAGTCCATTCGGAGGACAGATACGCAGTATTTT	CASSLGGQSIRRTDTQYF	TRBJ2-3	TRBV7-6	NA	many
TGTGCCAGCAGCCTAAGACAGTTCCAAGAGACCCAGTACTTC	CASSLRQFQETQYF	TRBJ2-5	TRBV7-6	NA	many
TGCGCCAGCAGCTTGGTTACAGTTGTCGATGAGCAGTTCTTC	CASSLVTVVDEQFF	TRBJ2-1	TRBV5-1	NA	many
TGTGCCAGCAGTTTACGGGGAAACACCATATATTTT	CASSLRGNTIYF	TRBJ1-3	TRBV12-3/TRBV12-4	NA	many
TGTGCCAGCTCACAGGACAAACAAGAGACCCAGTACTTC	CASSQDKQETQYF	TRBJ2-5	TRBV18	NA	NA
TGTGCCAGCAGCTTAGGGACTAGCGCGGCAGATACGCAGTATTTT	CASSLGTSAADTQYF	TRBJ2-3	TRBV13	TRBD2	few
TGTGCCAGCAGCTTGACAGGTGGATATGGCTACACCTTC	CASSLTGGYGYTF	TRBJ1-2	TRBV7-9	NA	many
TGTGCCAGCAGCCCCATAGCGGGAGACAATGAGCAGTTCTTC	CASSPIAGDNEQFF	TRBJ2-1	TRBV7-3	TRBD2	many
TGCGCCAGCAGTGACAGGGAGCCTGAAGCTTTCTTT	CASSDREPEAFF	TRBJ1-1	TRBV10-2	NA	many
TGTGCCAGCAGTTTCTCCCGACTAGCGGGGGTCAATGAGCAGTTCTTC	CASSFSRLAGVNEQFF	TRBJ2-1	TRBV28	TRBD2	many
TGTGCCAGCAGCCGTACAGGGACAGATACGCAGTATTTT	CASSRTGTDTQYF	TRBJ2-3	TRBV25-1	NA	NA
TGTGCCAGCAGCTTTAGCGGGAGTCAAGACGAGCAGTACTTC	CASSFSGSQDEQYF	TRBJ2-7	TRBV7-3	TRBD2	many
TGCAGTGCTAGTTCAGGATCCAATCAGCCCCAGCATTTT	CSASSGSNQPQHF	TRBJ1-5	TRBV20-1	NA	few
TGTGCCAGCTTGTCTATGGGAAGCACAGATACGCAGTATTTT	CASLSMGSTDTQYF	TRBJ2-3	TRBV10-3	NA	NA
TGTGCCAGTAGTAAACAGGGGATCGGCACAGATACGCAGTATTTT	CASSKQGIGTDTQYF	TRBJ2-3	TRBV19	TRBD1	NA
TGTGCCAGCAGTTCGGGACAGAACACCGGGGAGCTGTTTTTT	CASSSGQNTGELFF	TRBJ2-2	TRBV28	NA	many
TGTGCCAGTAGTATAGGAGCTGGGACAGGGAATTACGAGCAGTACTTC	CASSIGAGTGNYEQYF	TRBJ2-7	TRBV19	TRBD1	few
TGTGCCAGTAGTATATGGGCTAGCGGGAGTCTGGAGCGTACCGGGGAGCTGTTTTTT	CASSIWASGSLERTGELFF	TRBJ2-2	TRBV19	TRBD2	few
TGTACGGACAGGGATGCAGCTGAGACTGAAGCTTTCTTT	CTDRDAAETEAFF	TRBJ1-1	TRBV12-3/TRBV12-4	TRBD1	NA
TGTGCCAGCAGTTTGAGGGAAGACGGGGAGCTGTTTTTT	CASSLREDGELFF	TRBJ2-2	TRBV28	NA	few
TGCAGTGCTCAACTGACAGTGAAACGATATGGCTACACCTTC	CSAQLTVKRYGYTF	TRBJ1-2	TRBV20-1	NA	many
TGTGCCAGCAGCTCACTACGCGGGACAGGTTTGCAGTTCTTC	CASSSLRGTGLQFF	TRBJ2-1	TRBV7-2	TRBD1	many
TGTGCCAGCAGCTTCTCAGGGGTTACTGAAGCTTTCTTT	CASSFSGVTEAFF	TRBJ1-1	TRBV5-4	NA	few
TGCAGTGCTAGAGATACTAGCGGTCCCGGGGAGCTGTTTTTT	CSARDTSGPGELFF	TRBJ2-2	TRBV20-1	TRBD2	few
TGTGCCAGCAGCCAGGGACTAGCGGGAGCATACACGTACCAAGAGACCCACTACTTC	CASSQGLAGAYTYQETHYF	TRBJ2-5	TRBV14	TRBD2	NA
TGTGCCAGCAGCGGACTCGGGGGGTTTAGCTCGACCGGGGAGCTGTTTTTT	CASSGLGGFSSTGELFF	TRBJ2-2	TRBV13	TRBD2	many
TGCAGCGTTGGGACGCAAGAGACCCAGTACTTC	CSVGTQETQYF	TRBJ2-5	TRBV29-1	NA	many
TGTGCCACCAGCAGGCGGAATGAGCAGTTCTTC	CATSRRNEQFF	TRBJ2-1	TRBV15	NA	few
TGTGCCAGCAGTTTTCAGAGACTAGCCCTCTACGAGCAGTACTTC	CASSFQRLALYEQYF	TRBJ2-7	TRBV28	TRBD2	NA
TGTGCCAGCAGAACCGACAGGGTGGGCACAGATACGCAGTATTTT	CASRTDRVGTDTQYF	TRBJ2-3	TRBV5-4	TRBD1	NA
TGTGCCAGCTCACTGGGGTACAGGGAATATTCGGAGACCCAGTACTTC	CASSLGYREYSETQYF	TRBJ2-5	TRBV18	NA	NA
TGTGCCAGCAGCCTCCAAGCGGGAGTAGCTGAGACCCAGTACTTC	CASSLQAGVAETQYF	TRBJ2-5	TRBV11-1	TRBD2	NA
TGTGCCAGCAGTTTATATGGCGGGAGGCACAATGAGCAGTTCTTC	CASSLYGGRHNEQFF	TRBJ2-1	TRBV28	TRBD2	many
TGCGCCAGCAGCTACGGGGACAGGGCCTACAATGAGCAGTTCTTC	CASSYGDRAYNEQFF	TRBJ2-1	TRBV5-1	TRBD1	NA
TGTGCCAGCAGTTGGGTGGGGGGCGCAGGGAATCAGCCCCGGCATTTT	CASSWVGGAGNQPRHF	TRBJ1-5	TRBV27	NA	NA
TGCGCCAGCAGCTTGGGGCCCGACTACAATGAGCAGTTCTTC	CASSLGPDYNEQFF	TRBJ2-1	TRBV5-1	NA	many
TGTGCCAGCAGCTCTCGAGGGGGCACAGATACGCAGTATTTT	CASSSRGGTDTQYF	TRBJ2-3	TRBV7-3	NA	many
TGTGCCAGTAGTATTCGTACAGGGGAGCAAGAGACCCAGTACTTC	CASSIRTGEQETQYF	TRBJ2-5	TRBV19	TRBD1	many
TGTGCCAGCAGCCCCCGACTAGATACGCAGTATTTT	CASSPRLDTQYF	TRBJ2-3	TRBV7-8	NA	many
TGTGCCAGCAGTTTAGTGGTCACAGATACGCAGTATTTT	CASSLVVTDTQYF	TRBJ2-3	TRBV27	NA	many
TGTGCCAGTAGTATAGGGTCAGGGGGTAGCAATCAGCCCCAGCATTTT	CASSIGSGGSNQPQHF	TRBJ1-5	TRBV19	TRBD1	NA
TGTGCCAGCAGCTCAGGACTAGTGGAGACCCAGTACTTC	CASSSGLVETQYF	TRBJ2-5	TRBV7-7	TRBD2	many
TGCGCCAGCAGCCCTAGCGGGAGGGCCCTCCATGAGCAGTTCTTC	CASSPSGRALHEQFF	TRBJ2-1	TRBV4-1	TRBD2	NA
TGCGCCAGCAGCTTGGAAGGGGGTACTATTGAAAAACTGTTTTTT	CASSLEGGTIEKLFF	TRBJ1-4	TRBV5-1	NA	NA
TGTGCCAGCAGCCCCGAGAGGGTTACGAACACCGGGGAGCTGTTTTTT	CASSPERVTNTGELFF	TRBJ2-2	TRBV16	NA	few
TGTGCCAGCAGCGGGACAGACTATGGCTACACCTTC	CASSGTDYGYTF	TRBJ1-2	TRBV6-1	TRBD1	many
TGTGCCTGGAGTGTCAGCCAGGCTCCCAATCAGCCCCAGCATTTT	CAWSVSQAPNQPQHF	TRBJ1-5	TRBV30	NA	few
TGTGCCAGCAGTTACGGCTTCGGGCAGTACTTC	CASSYGFGQYF	TRBJ2-7	TRBV6-9	NA	many
TGTGCCAGCAGTTTTAGCCAGAACACTGAAGCTTTCTTT	CASSFSQNTEAFF	TRBJ1-1	TRBV28	NA	few